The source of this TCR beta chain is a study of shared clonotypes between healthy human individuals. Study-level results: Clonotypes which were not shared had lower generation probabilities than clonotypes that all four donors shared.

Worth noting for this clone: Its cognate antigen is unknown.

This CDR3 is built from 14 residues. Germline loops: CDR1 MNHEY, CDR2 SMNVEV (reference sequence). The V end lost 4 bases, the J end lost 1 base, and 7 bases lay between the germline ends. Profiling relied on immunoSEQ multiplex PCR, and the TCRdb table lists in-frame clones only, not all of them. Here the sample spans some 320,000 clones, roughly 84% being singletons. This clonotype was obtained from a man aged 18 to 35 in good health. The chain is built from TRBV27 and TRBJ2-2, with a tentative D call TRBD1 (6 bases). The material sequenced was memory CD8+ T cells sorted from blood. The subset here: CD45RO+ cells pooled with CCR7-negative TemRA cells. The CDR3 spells CASSSDRNTGELFF. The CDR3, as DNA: TGTGCCAGCAGTTCGGACAGGAACACCGGGGAGCTGTTTTTT.